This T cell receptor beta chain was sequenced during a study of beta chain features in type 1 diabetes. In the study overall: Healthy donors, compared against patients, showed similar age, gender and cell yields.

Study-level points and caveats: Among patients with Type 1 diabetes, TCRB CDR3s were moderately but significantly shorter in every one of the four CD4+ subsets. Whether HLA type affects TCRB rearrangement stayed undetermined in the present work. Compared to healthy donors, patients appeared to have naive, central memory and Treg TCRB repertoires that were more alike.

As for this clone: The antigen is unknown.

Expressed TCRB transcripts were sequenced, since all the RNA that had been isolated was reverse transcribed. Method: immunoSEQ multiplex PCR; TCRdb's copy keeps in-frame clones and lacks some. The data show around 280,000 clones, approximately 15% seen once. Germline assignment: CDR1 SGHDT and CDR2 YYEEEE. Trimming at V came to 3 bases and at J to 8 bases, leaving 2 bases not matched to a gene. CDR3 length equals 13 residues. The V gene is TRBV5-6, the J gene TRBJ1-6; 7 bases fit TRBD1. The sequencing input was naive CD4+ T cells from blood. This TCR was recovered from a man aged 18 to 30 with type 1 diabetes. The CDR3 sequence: CASSYGTDSPLHF. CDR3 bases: TGTGCCAGCAGCTACGGGACAGATTCACCCCTCCACTTT.